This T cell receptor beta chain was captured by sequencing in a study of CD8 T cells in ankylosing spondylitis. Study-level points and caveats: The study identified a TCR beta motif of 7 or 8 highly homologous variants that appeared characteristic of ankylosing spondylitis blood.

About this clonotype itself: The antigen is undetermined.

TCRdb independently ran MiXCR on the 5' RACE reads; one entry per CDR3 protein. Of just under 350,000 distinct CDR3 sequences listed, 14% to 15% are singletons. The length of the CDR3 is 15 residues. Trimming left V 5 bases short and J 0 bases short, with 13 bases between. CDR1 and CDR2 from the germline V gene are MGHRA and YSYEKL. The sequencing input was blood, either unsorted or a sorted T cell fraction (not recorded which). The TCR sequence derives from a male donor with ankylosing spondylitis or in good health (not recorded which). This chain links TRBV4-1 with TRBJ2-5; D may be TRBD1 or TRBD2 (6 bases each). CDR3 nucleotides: TGCGCCAGCAGCAAGGGGGGTAGTAACCAAGAGACCCAGTACTTC. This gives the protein CASSKGGSNQETQYF.